This T cell receptor beta chain was sequenced in a study of patients and donors after allogeneic stem cell transplantation. TCRdb reanalysed the RT-PCR reads using MiXCR and keeps one entry per CDR3 protein. The table lists 920,000 or so distinct CDR3 sequences, roughly 18% of them singletons. This clonotype was picked up a small number of times. The germline gives CDR1 SQVTM, CDR2 ANQGSEA. Between the trimmed V and J ends, which lost 6 bases and 2 bases, there was a span of 16 bases. The CDR3 is 14 residues long. The V gene is TRBV29-1, the J gene TRBJ1-2; D uncertain. This clonotype was obtained from a human donor who was either an allogeneic HSCT recipient or a stem cell or donor lymphocyte infusion donor (not recorded which). It is not recorded whose cells these are; they may come from a transplant donor. The sample taken for sequencing was blood, either unsorted or a sorted T cell fraction (not recorded which). The CDR3 region is CSVTLKGMNYGYTF. CDR3 nucleotides: TGCAGCGTAACGCTTAAGGGTATGAACTATGGCTACACCTTC.